This T cell receptor beta chain was found in a study of CD8 T cells in Susac syndrome. It was with random hexamers that about 0.45 to 1 ug RNA was reverse transcribed. In TCRdb, the immunoSEQ multiplex PCR reads were re-called with MiXCR into one record per CDR3 protein. The sample consists of some 260,000 distinct CDR3 sequences, around 83% of them appearing once. Unmatched junction bases numbered 8, after V lost 5 bases and J lost 3 bases. CDR1 SEHNR and CDR2 FQNEAQ come from the germline V gene (reference sequence). The CDR3 is made up of 15 amino acids. Sequences were obtained from CD8+ T cells from PBMCs. The receptor comes from a human donor with multiple sclerosis. V is TRBV7-9 and J is TRBJ1-2; TRBD1 matches 8 bases. CDR3 nucleotide sequence: TGTGCCAGCAGCCCAGGGACAGGCCGGTACTATGGCTACACCTTC. Encoded protein: CASSPGTGRYYGYTF.